This T cell receptor beta chain was obtained from a study of blood T cells in healthy people across ages. The CDR3 covers 15 residues. Trimming cost V 6 bases and J 2 bases, with 14 bases left between them. The V gene's germline CDR1 is SGHTA and CDR2 FQGNSA. A second PCR of about 7 to 12 cycles used a sample-barcoded 5' primer and a J-beta primer mix. TCRdb called the 5' RACE reads again in MiXCR, with one record for every CDR3 protein. This sample has under 950,000 distinct CDR3 sequences, with around a fifth found just once. Only a few counts were recorded for this clonotype. Its antigen is not known. Broader study findings: Diversity figures based on one million T cells were deemed too low. Greater diversity and more naive CD4+ cells were seen in long-lived donors than in aged donors.

V is TRBV7-2 and J is TRBJ2-1, with D possibly matching TRBD1 (5 bases). The source of this sequence is a man aged 65 to 79 in good health. Sequencing used blood. Here the CDR3 reads CASRGTGEPYNEQFF. CDR3 sequence (DNA): TGTGCCAGCAGAGGAACAGGTGAACCCTACAATGAGCAGTTCTTC.